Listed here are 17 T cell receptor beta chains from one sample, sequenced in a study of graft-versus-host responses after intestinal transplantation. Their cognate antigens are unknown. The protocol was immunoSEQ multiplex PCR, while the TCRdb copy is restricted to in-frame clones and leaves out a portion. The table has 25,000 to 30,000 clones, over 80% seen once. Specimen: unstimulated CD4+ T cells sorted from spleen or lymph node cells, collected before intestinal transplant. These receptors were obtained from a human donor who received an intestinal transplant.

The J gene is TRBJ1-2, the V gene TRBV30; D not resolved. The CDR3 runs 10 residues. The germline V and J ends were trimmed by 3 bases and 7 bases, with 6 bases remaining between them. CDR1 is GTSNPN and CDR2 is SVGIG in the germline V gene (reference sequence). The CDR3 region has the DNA TGTGCCTGGAGGTCGGGTGGCTACACCTTC. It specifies CAWRSGGYTF. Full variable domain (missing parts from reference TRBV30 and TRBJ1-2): SQTIHQWPATLVQPVGSPLSLECTVEGTSNPNLYWYRQAAGRGLQLLFYSVGIGQISSEVPQNLSASRPQDRQFILSSKKLLLSDSGFYLCAWRSGGYTFGSGTRLTVV.

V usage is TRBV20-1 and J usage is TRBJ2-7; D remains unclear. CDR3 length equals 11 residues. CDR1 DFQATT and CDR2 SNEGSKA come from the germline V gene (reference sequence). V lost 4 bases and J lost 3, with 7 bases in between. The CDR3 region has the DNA TGCAGTGCTAAGGACCTCTACGAGCAGTACTTC. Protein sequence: CSAKDLYEQYF.

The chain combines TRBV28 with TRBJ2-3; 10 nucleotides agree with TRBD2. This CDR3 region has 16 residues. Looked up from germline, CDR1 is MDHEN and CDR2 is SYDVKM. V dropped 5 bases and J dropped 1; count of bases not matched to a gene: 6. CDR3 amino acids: CASSDIGLAGTDTQYF. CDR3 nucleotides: TGTGCCAGCAGTGATATCGGACTAGCGGGCACAGATACGCAGTATTTT.

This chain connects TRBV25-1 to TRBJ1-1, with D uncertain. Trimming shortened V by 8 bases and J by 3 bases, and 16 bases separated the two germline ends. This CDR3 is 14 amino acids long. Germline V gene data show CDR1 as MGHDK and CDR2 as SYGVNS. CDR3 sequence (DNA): TGTGCCAGCGCAAGAGGGTCCCTGGACACTGAAGCTTTCTTT. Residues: CASARGSLDTEAFF.

CDR3 sequence reads: CSVETGVGYTF. Written as DNA, the CDR3 is TGCAGCGTTGAAACAGGGGTTGGCTACACCTTC. J is TRBJ1-2 and V is TRBV29-1; 7 bases align to TRBD1. Germline CDR1 reads SQVTM; CDR2 reads ANQGSEA. The trim removed 2 bases at V and 7 bases at J, leaving 1 base unmatched. The CDR3 sequence is 11 residues long.

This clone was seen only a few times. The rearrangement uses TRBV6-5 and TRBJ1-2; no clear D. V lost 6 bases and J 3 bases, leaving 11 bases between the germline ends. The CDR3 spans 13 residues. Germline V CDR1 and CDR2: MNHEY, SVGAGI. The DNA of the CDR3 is TGTGCCAGCAGCCGATCTTGGGACTATGGCTACACCTTC. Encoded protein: CASSRSWDYGYTF.

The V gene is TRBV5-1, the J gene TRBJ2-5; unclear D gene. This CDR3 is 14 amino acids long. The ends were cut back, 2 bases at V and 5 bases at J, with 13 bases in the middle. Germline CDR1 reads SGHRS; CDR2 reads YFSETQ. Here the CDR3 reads CASSFGSSVETQYF. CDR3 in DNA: TGCGCCAGCAGCTTCGGCTCATCCGTGGAGACCCAGTACTTC.

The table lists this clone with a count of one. DNA for the CDR3: TGCGCCAGCAGCCAAGTGGGACAGGGAGGCACAGATACGCAGTATTTT. Its translation is CASSQVGQGGTDTQYF. The chain has TRBV4-1 and TRBJ2-3, with 9 bases lining up with TRBD1. The CDR3 spans 16 residues. Germline CDR1 reads MGHRA; CDR2 reads YSYEKL. V shed 1 base and J 1 base; nucleotides not matched to a gene: 3.

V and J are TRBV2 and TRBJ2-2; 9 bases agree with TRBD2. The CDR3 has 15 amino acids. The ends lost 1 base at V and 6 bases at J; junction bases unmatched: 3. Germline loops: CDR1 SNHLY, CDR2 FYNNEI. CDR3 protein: CASSEVRGGAGELFF. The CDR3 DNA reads TGTGCCAGCAGTGAAGTACGCGGGGGGGCCGGGGAGCTGTTTTTT.

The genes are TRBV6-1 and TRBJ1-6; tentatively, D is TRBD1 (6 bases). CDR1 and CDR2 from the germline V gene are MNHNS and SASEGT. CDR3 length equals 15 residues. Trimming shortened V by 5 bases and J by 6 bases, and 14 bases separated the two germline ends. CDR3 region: CASSIQRDINSPLHF. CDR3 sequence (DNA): TGTGCCAGCAGTATTCAACGGGACATTAATTCACCCCTCCACTTT.

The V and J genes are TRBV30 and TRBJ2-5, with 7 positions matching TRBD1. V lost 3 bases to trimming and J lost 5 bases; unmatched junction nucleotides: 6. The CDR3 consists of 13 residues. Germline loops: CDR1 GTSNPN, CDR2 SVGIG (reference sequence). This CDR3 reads CAWRTGDRETQYF. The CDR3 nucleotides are TGTGCCTGGAGAACAGGGGATCGGGAGACCCAGTACTTC. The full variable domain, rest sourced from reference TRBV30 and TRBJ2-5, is SQTIHQWPATLVQPVGSPLSLECTVEGTSNPNLYWYRQAAGRGLQLLFYSVGIGQISSEVPQNLSASRPQDRQFILSSKKLLLSDSGFYLCAWRTGDRETQYFGPGTRLLVL.

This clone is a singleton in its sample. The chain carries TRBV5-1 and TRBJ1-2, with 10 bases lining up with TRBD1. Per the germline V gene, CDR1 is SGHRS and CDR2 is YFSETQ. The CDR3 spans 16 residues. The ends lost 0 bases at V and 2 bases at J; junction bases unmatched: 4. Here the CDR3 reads CASSLGQGAQNYGYTF. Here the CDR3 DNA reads TGCGCCAGCAGCTTGGGACAGGGGGCACAAAACTATGGCTACACCTTC. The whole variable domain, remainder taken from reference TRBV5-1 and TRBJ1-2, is KAGVTQTPRYLIKTRGQQVTLSCSPISGHRSVSWYQQTPGQGLQFLFEYFSETQRNKGNFPGRFSGRQFSNSRSEMNVSTLELGDSALYLCASSLGQGAQNYGYTFGSGTRLTVV.

This chain's CDR3 is CASSFRTFKVVGQPQHF. The CDR3 DNA follows: TGTGCCAGCAGTTTCCGTACCTTCAAAGTTGTAGGTCAGCCCCAGCATTTT. The chain recombines TRBV28 with TRBJ1-5; D uncertain. Per germline, CDR1 MDHEN and CDR2 SYDVKM. This CDR3 contains 17 residues. With 3 bases removed from V and 6 bases from J, the gap between germline ends came to 21 bases.

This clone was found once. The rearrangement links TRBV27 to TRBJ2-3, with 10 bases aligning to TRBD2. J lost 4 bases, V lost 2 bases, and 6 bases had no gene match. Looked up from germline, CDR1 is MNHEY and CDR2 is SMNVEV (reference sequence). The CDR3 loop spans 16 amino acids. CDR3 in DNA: TGTGCCAGCAGTTTACCCCTAGCGGGAGAAGCAGATACGCAGTATTTT. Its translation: CASSLPLAGEADTQYF.

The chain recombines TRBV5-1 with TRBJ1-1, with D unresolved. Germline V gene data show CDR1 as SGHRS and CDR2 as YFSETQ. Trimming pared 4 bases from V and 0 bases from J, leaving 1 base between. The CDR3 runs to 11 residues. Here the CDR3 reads CASSVNTEAFF. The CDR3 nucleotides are TGCGCCAGCAGCGTGAACACTGAAGCTTTCTTT.

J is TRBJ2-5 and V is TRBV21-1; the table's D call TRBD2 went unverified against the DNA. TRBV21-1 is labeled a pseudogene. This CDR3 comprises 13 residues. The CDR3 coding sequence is TGTGCCAGCAGCAAGTCGAGGCAAGAGACCCAGTACTTC. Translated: CASSKSRQETQYF.

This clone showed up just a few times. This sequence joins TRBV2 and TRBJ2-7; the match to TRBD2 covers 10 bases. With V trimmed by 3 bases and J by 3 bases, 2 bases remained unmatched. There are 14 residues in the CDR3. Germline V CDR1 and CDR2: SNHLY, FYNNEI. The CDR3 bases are TGTGCCAGCAGTGAGGAGCGGGGGGGCTACGAGCAGTACTTC. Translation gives CASSEERGGYEQYF.